This record covers a single T cell receptor beta chain. Trimming shortened V by 6 bases and J by 2 bases, and 12 bases separated the two germline ends. The CDR3 loop spans 13 amino acids. Germline V CDR1 and CDR2: SGDLS, YYNGEE. The data belong to a study of technical replicates of blood from several donors. Profiling relied on immunoSEQ multiplex PCR, and the TCRdb table lists in-frame clones only, not all of them. The top ten hold under 0.3% of the sample, which has roughly 90,000 clones, less than 95% seen once. Sequenced sample: T cells isolated from PBMCs. This TCR came from a human donor in good health. The chain carries TRBV9 and TRBJ2-7; weak D call: TRBD2 (5 bases). The CDR3 DNA is TGTGCCAGCACCCTGCCGGGGACCTACGAGCAGTACTTC. Its translation: CASTLPGTYEQYF.